This entry lists 8 T cell receptor beta chains sequenced from one sample in a study of blood T cell repertoires in COVID-19 (dated by TCRdb to the early 2020s). Receptor libraries were prepared by the immunoSEQ multiplex PCR assay. The immuneACCESS repertoire file appears here via TCRdb, limited to in-frame rearrangements. These files lack a portion of the clones; in checked studies, under half of the deficit traces to unresolved V genes, and the cause of the others is not known. The sample records 170,000 or so clones, about four fifths of which are singletons. Under 10% of the sample belongs to the ten largest clones. The sequencing input was peripheral blood. The receptors derive from a woman aged 65 to 85 with COVID-19, enrolled during active disease.

J is TRBJ1-2 and V is TRBV7-2, with a tentative D call TRBD1 (5 bases). This CDR3 has 14 residues. Germline V gene sequence: CDR1 SGHTA, CDR2 FQGNSA. V was clipped by 5 bases and J by 4 bases, with 14 bases between them. CDR3 DNA: TGTGCCAGCAGCCCGGAGGGGCGATCCTATGGCTACACCTTC. It codes for CASSPEGRSYGYTF. Based on the CDR3 plus reference TRBV7-2 and TRBJ1-2, the full variable domain is GAGVSQSPSNKVTEKGKDVELRCDPISGHTALYWYRQSLGQGLEFLIYFQGNSAPDKSGLPSDRFSAERTGGSVSTLTIQRTQQEDSAVYLCASSPEGRSYGYTFGSGTRLTVV.

This sequence joins TRBV11-3 and TRBJ1-1; a possible D gene is TRBD1 (6 bases). The length of the CDR3 is 15 residues. V gave up 5 bases and J gave up 1 base, with 14 bases separating them. Germline CDR1 SGHNT, CDR2 YENEEA. The CDR3 sequence: CASSPPGHQNTEAFF. In DNA, the CDR3 is TGTGCCAGCAGCCCGCCGGGACATCAGAACACTGAAGCTTTCTTT.

V gene TRBV7-2 combines with J gene TRBJ1-5, with D possibly matching TRBD1 (5 bases). With 5 bases removed from V and 7 bases from J, the gap between germline ends came to 18 bases. The CDR3 sequence is 15 residues long. Germline V lookup: CDR1 SGHTA, CDR2 FQGNSA. Here the CDR3 reads CASSLTSGTGQPQHF. The CDR3 DNA follows: TGTGCCAGCAGCCTTACGTCGGGTACAGGACAGCCCCAGCATTTT.

The V call is TRBV6-5, the J call TRBJ2-1, with D uncertain. Germline CDR1 MNHEY, CDR2 SVGAGI. With 10 bases removed from V and 4 bases from J, the gap between germline ends came to 8 bases. This CDR3 spans 11 amino acids. The CDR3 coding sequence is TGTGCCACCCCAACTTACAATGAGCAGTTCTTC. It specifies CATPTYNEQFF.

Only one count was recorded for this clone. The chain is built from TRBV28 and TRBJ2-7, with TRBD2 identical over 9 bases. Germline V lookup: CDR1 MDHEN, CDR2 SYDVKM. This CDR3 spans 13 amino acids. With V trimmed by 7 bases and J by 7 bases, 8 bases remained unmatched. This CDR3 is CASTLAGEGEQYF. In DNA, the CDR3 is TGTGCCAGCACCTTAGCGGGAGAGGGTGAGCAGTACTTC.

This clone came up once. This chain uses TRBV9 with TRBJ1-5; D remains ambiguous. This CDR3 has 14 amino acids. Trimming removed 3 bases at V and 3 bases at J, with 10 bases between. In germline, CDR1 is SGDLS, CDR2 YYNGEE. The CDR3 DNA follows: TGTGCCAGCAGCGCGGGAGTTAACAATCAGCCCCAGCATTTT. Encoded protein: CASSAGVNNQPQHF.

The chain employs TRBV9 and TRBJ1-2; maybe TRBD1 (6 bases). Trimming left V 3 bases short and J 5 bases short, with 17 bases between. The germline V gene has CDR1 SGDLS and CDR2 YYNGEE. The length of the CDR3 is 15 residues. The CDR3, as DNA: TGTGCCAGCAGCGCCAACCGGCAGGGGCGGTATGGCTACACCTTC. It encodes CASSANRQGRYGYTF. Based on the CDR3 plus reference TRBV9 and TRBJ1-2, the full variable domain is DSGVTQTPKHLITATGQRVTLRCSPRSGDLSVYWYQQSLDQGLQFLIQYYNGEERAKGNILERFSAQQFPDLHSELNLSSLELGDSALYFCASSANRQGRYGYTFGSGTRLTVV.

This chain joins TRBV6-5 and TRBJ2-1, with 10 nucleotides matching TRBD2. The CDR3 spans 14 residues. Germline loops: CDR1 MNHEY, CDR2 SVGAGI. The V segment lost 4 bases and the J segment 6 bases; nucleotides outside the gene matches: 3. CDR3 bases: TGTGCCAGCAGTTCAGCGGGAGGGCGCAATGAGCAGTTCTTC. It codes for CASSSAGGRNEQFF.